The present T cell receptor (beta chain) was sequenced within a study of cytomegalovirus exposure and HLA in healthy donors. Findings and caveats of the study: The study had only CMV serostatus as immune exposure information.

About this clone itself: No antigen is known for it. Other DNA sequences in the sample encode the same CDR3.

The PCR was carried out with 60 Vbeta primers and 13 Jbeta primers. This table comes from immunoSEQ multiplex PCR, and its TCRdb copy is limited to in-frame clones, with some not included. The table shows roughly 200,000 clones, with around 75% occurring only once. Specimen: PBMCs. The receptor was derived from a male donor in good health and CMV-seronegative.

The CDR3 nucleotides read TGTGCTAGTGGTCTAAATCAGCCCCAGCATTTT. Translating gives CASGLNQPQHF. V usage is TRBV12-5 and J usage is TRBJ1-5; D remains unclear. The germline V gene has CDR1 LGHNT and CDR2 FRNRAP. The CDR3 is made up of 11 amino acids. Trimming cost V 5 bases and J 4 bases, with 3 bases left between them. The variable domain in full, completed from reference TRBV12-5 and TRBJ1-5, reads DARVTQTPRHKVTEMGQEVTMRCQPILGHNTVFWYRQTMMQGLELLAYFRNRAPLDDSGMPKDRFSAEMPDATLATLKIQPSEPRDSAVYFCASGLNQPQHFGDGTRLSIL.